Described below is a single T cell receptor beta chain sequence and its context. The record originates from a study of CD8 T cells in Susac syndrome. At the level of the study: Blood was drawn from Susac syndrome patients while they were therapy-naive, on corticosteroids, or on intravenous immunoglobulin alone.

The ends lost 1 base at V and 6 bases at J; junction bases unmatched: 6. The CDR3 runs 16 residues. Germline V gene lookup returns CDR1 SGDLS and CDR2 YYNGEE. CD8+ and CD4+ T cells were negatively isolated; TEMRA cells were FACS-enriched. An input of roughly 0.5 to 1 ug of RNA was subjected to reverse transcription using random hexamers. Amplification of TCR beta CDR3 by immunoSEQ multiplex PCR spanned 54 Vbeta and 13 Jbeta. MiXCR, applied by TCRdb to the immunoSEQ multiplex PCR reads, yields one record per CDR3 protein. The sample lists 240,000 or so distinct CDR3 sequences, 90% to 97% occurring once.

The chain couples TRBV9 to TRBJ2-1; TRBD2 matches 11 bases. The sequence was obtained from a human donor with Susac syndrome. The sequenced sample consisted of CD4+ T cells from PBMCs. CDR3 DNA sequence: TGTGCCAGCAGCGTAACTGGAACTAGCGGGAGCAATGAGCAGTTCTTC. This gives the protein CASSVTGTSGSNEQFF.